A selection of T cell receptor beta chains follows, all from one sample in a study of blood T cell repertoires in COVID-19. TCRdb keeps only in-frame clones here, not all; method: immunoSEQ multiplex PCR. This sample has 95,000 to 130,000 clones, with roughly nine tenths found just once. Sample: peripheral blood. The receptors were sampled from a human donor with active COVID-19. The donor label of this sample is uncertain. Each CDR3 is given with its conserved first and last residue.

>15|TRBJ1-1|TRBV18
CASSPRAGKNTEAFF
>18|TRBJ2-2|TRBV15
CATSRDGAGGARAGELFF
>18|TRBJ2-1|TRBV7-3
CASSNRDRVFWGDNEQFF
>15|TRBJ2-1|TRBV2
CASSTRTSGYNEQFF
>13|TRBJ2-2|TRBV4-3
CASSQDTGGELFF
>13|TRBJ2-7|TRBV11-2
CASSTDRGREQYF
>16|TRBJ2-3|TRBV27
CASSLLAGNLADTQYF
>16|TRBJ2-3|TRBV7-8
CASSLARGAGAGAQYF
>13|TRBJ1-1|TRBV19
CASTGRPNTEAFF
>15|TRBJ2-1|TRBV19
CATTNGLAGYNEQFF
>15|TRBJ2-2|TRBV28
CASRTGTGDTGELFF
>12|TRBJ2-1|TRBV12-3/TRBV12-4
CASSYNKNEQFF